This T cell receptor (beta chain) derives from a study of T-cell reconstitution after alpha-beta-depleted transplantation in children. This clonotype occurred a few times. Germline assignment: CDR1 KGHDR and CDR2 SFDVKD. This CDR3 is 14 amino acids long. Trimming cost V 4 bases and J 2 bases, with 7 bases left between them. The TCRbeta library was prepared with unique molecular identifiers. In TCRdb, the PCR reads were re-called with MiXCR into one record per CDR3 protein. The sample lists about 540,000 distinct CDR3 sequences; around 19% were seen once. The clonotype was recovered from a human donor who donated a stem cell graft to a child with acute lymphoblastic leukemia. This specimen consisted of PBMCs from the stem cell graft donor, obtained from the stem cell graft. The chain employs TRBV24-1 and TRBJ2-2; possibly TRBD1 for D (6 bases). Written as DNA, the CDR3 is TGTGCCACCAGTGAAGGGACAAACACCGGGGAGCTGTTTTTT. Residues: CATSEGTNTGELFF.